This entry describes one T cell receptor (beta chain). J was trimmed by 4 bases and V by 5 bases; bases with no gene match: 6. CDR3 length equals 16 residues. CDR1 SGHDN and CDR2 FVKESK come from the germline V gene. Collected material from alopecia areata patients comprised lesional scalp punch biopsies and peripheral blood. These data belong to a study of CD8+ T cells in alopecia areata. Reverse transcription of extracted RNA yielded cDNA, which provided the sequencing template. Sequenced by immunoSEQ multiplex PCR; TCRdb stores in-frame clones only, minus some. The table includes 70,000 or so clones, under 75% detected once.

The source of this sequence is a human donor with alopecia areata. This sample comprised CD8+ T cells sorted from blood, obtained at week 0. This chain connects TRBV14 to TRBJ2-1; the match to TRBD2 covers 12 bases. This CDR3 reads CASSLTSGSLYNEQFF. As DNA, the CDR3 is TGTGCCAGCAGCTTGACTAGCGGGAGTTTATACAATGAGCAGTTCTTC.